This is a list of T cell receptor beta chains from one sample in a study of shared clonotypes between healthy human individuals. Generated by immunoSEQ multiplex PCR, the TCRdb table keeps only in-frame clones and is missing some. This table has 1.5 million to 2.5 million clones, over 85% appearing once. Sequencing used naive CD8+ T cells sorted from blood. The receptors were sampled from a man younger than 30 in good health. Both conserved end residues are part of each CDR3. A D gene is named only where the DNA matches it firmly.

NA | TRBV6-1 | CASSEAWGRTEAFF
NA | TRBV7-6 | CASSPRTGYEQYF
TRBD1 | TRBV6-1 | CASSEAGQYNEQFF
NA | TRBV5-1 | CASRASSTDTQYF
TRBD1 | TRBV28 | CASSFSPRQGVYNEQFF
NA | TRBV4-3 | CASRQFQALSYEQYF
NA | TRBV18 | CASSPRTEANTEAFF
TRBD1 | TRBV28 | CASSLGQGAYNEQFF
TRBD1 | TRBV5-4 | CASSQSDRGNEQFF
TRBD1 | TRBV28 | CASSSGQNRGLPYEQYF
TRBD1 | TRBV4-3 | CASSPATGGLSYNSPLHF
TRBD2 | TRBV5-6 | CASTGGVQAAATDTQYF
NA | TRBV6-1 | CASSEDQVLYEQYF
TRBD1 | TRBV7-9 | CASSPSGTGINEQFF
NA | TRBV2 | CASSEEGVGTDTQYF
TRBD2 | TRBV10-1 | CASSESAPAGGEQYF
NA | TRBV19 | CASSIAGTGSGANVLTF
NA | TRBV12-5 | CASGLVAGFYEQYF
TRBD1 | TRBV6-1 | CASSDGQGEYNEQFF
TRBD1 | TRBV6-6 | CASSNRGQGIYEQYF
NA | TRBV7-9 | CASSPLSDFYEQYF
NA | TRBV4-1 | CASSQVPSGWSTDTQYF
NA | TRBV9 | CASSVDAGGSSYEQYF
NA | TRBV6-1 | CASSGWGPEDF
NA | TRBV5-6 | CASSFGGGTYGYTF
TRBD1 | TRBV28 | CASSPVTGVNEQYF
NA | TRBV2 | CASSEDPRWGPSTDTQYF
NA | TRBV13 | CASSPIRGGTEAFF
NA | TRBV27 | CASSDRGTYTEAFF
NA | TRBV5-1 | CASSLDTVSGNTIYF
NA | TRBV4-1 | CASSQLPWGGEDSPLHF
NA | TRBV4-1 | CASSQVRDEPFF
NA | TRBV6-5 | CASSYEPAHNEQFF
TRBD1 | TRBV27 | CASSPTQGGNTEAFF
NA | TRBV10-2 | CASSEPVTGELFF
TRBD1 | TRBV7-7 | CASTQLQGANTEAFF
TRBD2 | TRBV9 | CASSSSGAPYNEQFF